The 26 T cell receptor beta chains below were found in one sample sequenced in a study of blood T cell repertoires in COVID-19. The repertoire was sequenced with immunoSEQ multiplex PCR; TCRdb's copy has only in-frame clones and lacks some. Altogether 200,000 to 250,000 clones are present, approximately 86% being singletons, with the ten largest covering approximately 4%. Sequencing was performed on peripheral blood. These receptors originate from a woman of 80 years or more with acute or convalescent COVID-19.

This chain connects TRBV29-1 to TRBJ1-1, with D tentatively TRBD1 (5 bases). V was cut by 3 bases and J by 5 bases, with 13 bases left in between. This CDR3 is built from 13 residues. CDR1 and CDR2 (germline): SQVTM, ANQGSEA. DNA for the CDR3: TGCAGCGTTGACGTCGGGGGGGATACTGAAGCTTTCTTT. Its translation is CSVDVGGDTEAFF.

The chain combines TRBV29-1 with TRBJ2-1; TRBD1 matches 10 bases. Germline CDR1 SQVTM, CDR2 ANQGSEA. J was trimmed by 6 bases and V by 4 bases; bases with no gene match: 9. The length of the CDR3 is 15 residues. This chain's CDR3 is CSVGRAGTGVNEQFF. CDR3 DNA: TGCAGCGTTGGGAGGGCCGGGACAGGGGTCAATGAGCAGTTCTTC.

The chain combines TRBV19 with TRBJ2-7; a possible D gene is TRBD1 (7 bases). Trimming stripped 2 bases from V and 2 bases from J, with 10 bases between. This CDR3 contains 14 residues. Germline V gene sequence: CDR1 LNHDA, CDR2 SQIVND (reference sequence). CDR3: CASSISRGAYEQYF. In DNA, the CDR3 is TGTGCCAGTAGTATAAGCAGGGGGGCCTACGAGCAGTACTTC.

The V call is TRBV29-1, the J call TRBJ1-1; unclear D gene. V lost 4 bases and J lost 5, with 8 bases in between. Per germline, CDR1 SQVTM and CDR2 ANQGSEA. The CDR3 extends over 11 amino acids. The CDR3 sequence: CSVGFVTEAFF. The CDR3 nucleotides read TGCAGCGTTGGTTTCGTGACTGAAGCTTTCTTT.

The chain employs TRBV9 and TRBJ2-3, with 7 bases that match TRBD2. The CDR3 loop spans 16 amino acids. J gave up 2 bases and V 3 bases, and 9 bases lay outside the gene matches. The germline V gene encodes CDR1 SGDLS and CDR2 YYNGEE. This CDR3 is CASSAHLGGVTDTQYF. CDR3 DNA sequence: TGTGCCAGCAGCGCACACTTGGGGGGGGTCACAGATACGCAGTATTTT.

This chain joins TRBV5-1 and TRBJ1-4; D possibly corresponds to TRBD1 (6 bases). Germline V lookup: CDR1 SGHRS, CDR2 YFSETQ. The V end lost 4 bases, the J end lost 7 bases, and 17 bases lay between the germline ends. The CDR3 has 15 amino acids. CDR3 in amino acids: CASSLVGGSGEKLFF. The CDR3 DNA sequence: TGCGCCAGCAGCCTGGTTGGGGGCTCGGGTGAAAAACTGTTTTTT. The full variable domain, completed using reference TRBV5-1 and TRBJ1-4, is KAGVTQTPRYLIKTRGQQVTLSCSPISGHRSVSWYQQTPGQGLQFLFEYFSETQRNKGNFPGRFSGRQFSNSRSEMNVSTLELGDSALYLCASSLVGGSGEKLFFGSGTQLSVL.

On this clone: Other DNA sequences of this sample code for an identical CDR3. The genes are TRBV7-8 and TRBJ1-2, with 9 bases fitting TRBD1. Per germline, CDR1 SGHVS and CDR2 FQNEAQ. The CDR3 runs to 15 residues. Unmatched junction bases numbered 8, after V lost 5 bases and J lost 4 bases. The CDR3 protein is CASSPSGQGTYGYTF. DNA of the CDR3: TGTGCCAGCAGCCCTTCGGGACAGGGAACCTATGGCTACACCTTC.

J is TRBJ1-2 and V is TRBV5-4, with D perhaps matching TRBD1 (5 bases). In germline, CDR1 is SGHNT, CDR2 YYREEE (reference sequence). The CDR3 contains 13 residues. The V gene lost 4 bases and the J gene lost 1 base, with 8 bases spanning the gap. CDR3 residues: CASSGRVNYGYTF. DNA of the CDR3: TGTGCCAGCAGCGGCAGGGTTAACTATGGCTACACCTTC.

The chain links TRBV19 to TRBJ2-1, with a weak D call TRBD1 (6 bases). V dropped 4 bases and J dropped 9 bases, with 19 bases sitting between them. The CDR3 extends over 15 amino acids. Germline CDR1 LNHDA, CDR2 SQIVND (reference sequence). The DNA of the CDR3 is TGTGCCAGTAGTACAGTGGGGGCCATCTCCGGTGAGCAGTTCTTC. Its protein is CASSTVGAISGEQFF. The variable domain in full, completed from reference TRBV19 and TRBJ2-1, reads DGGITQSPKYLFRKEGQNVTLSCEQNLNHDAMYWYRQDPGQGLRLIYYSQIVNDFQKGDIAEGYSVSREKKESFPLTVTSAQKNPTAFYLCASSTVGAISGEQFFGPGTRLTVL.

The genes are TRBV19 and TRBJ1-4; a weak D match, TRBD1 (6 bases). The CDR3 runs 14 residues. Trimming shortened V by 7 bases and J by 3 bases, and 12 bases separated the two germline ends. The germline V gene has CDR1 LNHDA and CDR2 SQIVND (reference sequence). The DNA for the CDR3 is TGTGCCAGTACCAGGGGCGGGTCTAATGAAAAACTGTTTTTT. This codes for CASTRGGSNEKLFF.

The chain links TRBV2 to TRBJ1-4; possibly TRBD1 for D (6 bases). The length of the CDR3 is 14 residues. V shed 7 bases and J shed 4 bases, with 13 bases lying between them. In germline, CDR1 is SNHLY, CDR2 FYNNEI. The CDR3 nucleotides are TGTGCCAGCAAGTTGGACAGTAATAATGAAAAACTGTTTTTT. This codes for CASKLDSNNEKLFF.

A single count supports this clone. The chain has TRBV28 and TRBJ1-6; no clear D. V was cut by 6 bases and J by 7 bases, with 19 bases left in between. Germline CDR1 MDHEN, CDR2 SYDVKM. CDR3 length: 16 residues. Written as DNA, the CDR3 is TGTGCCAGCAGACAACAATCCGGGAGAGTCAATTCACCCCTCCACTTT. Encoded protein: CASRQQSGRVNSPLHF.

The rearrangement links TRBV29-1 to TRBJ2-7; 8 bases are a match to TRBD1. The CDR3 sequence is 13 residues long. Germline V lookup: CDR1 SQVTM, CDR2 ANQGSEA. Germline trimming cut 2 bases from V and 0 bases from J; bases unmatched to any gene: 0. The CDR3 is CSVETGGSYEQYF. CDR3 DNA sequence: TGCAGCGTTGAAACAGGGGGCTCCTACGAGCAGTACTTC.

The V call is TRBV2, the J call TRBJ1-1; a weak D match, TRBD1 (6 bases). The CDR3 consists of 14 residues. V was shortened by 4 bases and J by 2 bases, with 11 bases between the two germline ends. The V gene's germline CDR1 is SNHLY and CDR2 FYNNEI. CDR3 amino acids: CASSVVQGNTEAFF. DNA for the CDR3: TGTGCCAGCAGTGTCGTACAGGGAAACACTGAAGCTTTCTTT.

Note on this clone: Other nucleotide sequences from this sample produce the same CDR3. The chain recombines TRBV19 with TRBJ2-7; possibly TRBD1 for D (6 bases). Germline V gene lookup returns CDR1 LNHDA and CDR2 SQIVND (reference sequence). Trimming shortened V by 3 bases and J by 0 bases, and 12 bases separated the two germline ends. CDR3 size: 15 residues. CDR3 protein: CASSITGTTSYEQYF. The CDR3 nucleotides are TGTGCCAGTAGTATTACCGGGACAACCTCCTACGAGCAGTACTTC.

The DNA of the CDR3 is TGTGCCAGCTCACTCGGTGACAGGGGGCCCCAGCATTTT. It specifies CASSLGDRGPQHF. The gene calls are TRBV18 and TRBJ1-5, with 8 positions matching TRBD1. Germline trimming cut 4 bases from V and 9 bases from J; bases unmatched to any gene: 5. CDR1 is KGHSH and CDR2 is LQKENI in the germline V gene. The CDR3 sequence is 13 residues long.

This chain uses TRBV15 with TRBJ2-5, with D possibly matching TRBD1 (6 bases). The CDR3 runs 14 residues. CDR1 LNHNV and CDR2 YYDKDF come from the germline V gene (reference sequence). V was clipped by 0 bases and J by 1 base, with 6 bases between them. The CDR3 coding sequence is TGTGCCACCAGCAGAGACAGGGGCCAAGAGACCCAGTACTTC. It codes for CATSRDRGQETQYF.

The CDR3 reads CASSIGLERGYTDTQYF. The CDR3 nucleotides are TGTGCCAGTAGTATAGGCCTTGAGCGGGGGTATACAGATACGCAGTATTTT. The genes are TRBV19 and TRBJ2-3; 8 bases fit TRBD2. Germline V gene sequence: CDR1 LNHDA, CDR2 SQIVND (reference sequence). Unmatched junction bases numbered 9, after V lost 1 base and J lost 3 bases. There are 17 residues in the CDR3.

The rearrangement links TRBV6-1 to TRBJ1-2; tentatively, D is TRBD1 (6 bases). Germline V gene lookup returns CDR1 MNHNS and CDR2 SASEGT. This CDR3 has 16 amino acids. Trimming stripped 2 bases from V and 7 bases from J, with 20 bases between. CDR3: CASSENIVDRQRGYTF. The CDR3 bases are TGTGCCAGCAGTGAAAATATTGTAGACAGGCAACGTGGCTACACCTTC.

The CDR3 is CASSPGLAGDPQETQYF. CDR3 in DNA: TGTGCCAGCAGCCCCGGACTAGCGGGGGACCCTCAAGAGACCCAGTACTTC. J is TRBJ2-5 and V is TRBV7-2, with TRBD2 matching 13 bases. Germline CDR1 SGHTA, CDR2 FQGNSA. CDR3 length: 17 amino acids. V was clipped by 5 bases and J by 2 bases; unmatched bases: 8.

The gene calls are TRBV7-2 and TRBJ2-3, with TRBD2 identical over 7 bases. V lost 0 bases and J lost 0; bases outside the gene matches: 3. The CDR3 has 16 amino acids. The germline gives CDR1 SGHTA, CDR2 FQGNSA. The CDR3 here is CASSLARLASTDTQYF. The CDR3 bases are TGTGCCAGCAGCTTAGCGAGACTAGCCAGCACAGATACGCAGTATTTT.

The chain has TRBV28 and TRBJ1-2, with TRBD1 as a possible D gene (5 bases). The germline V gene has CDR1 MDHEN and CDR2 SYDVKM. The CDR3 consists of 13 residues. V dropped 4 bases and J dropped 4 bases, with 10 bases sitting between them. The CDR3 sequence is CASSSQGFYGYTF. CDR3 bases: TGTGCCAGCAGTTCCCAGGGATTCTATGGCTACACCTTC.

This chain uses TRBV18 with TRBJ1-1; 10 bases line up with TRBD1. Germline-derived CDR1 and CDR2 are KGHSH and LQKENI. The V and J ends lost 6 bases and 2 bases, in that order; junction bases with no gene match: 3. The CDR3 loop spans 14 amino acids. The CDR3 DNA is TGTGCCAGCTCCCCGACAGGGGGCAACACTGAAGCTTTCTTT. Protein: CASSPTGGNTEAFF.

The CDR3 DNA follows: TGCAGCGTTGTAACAGTGAACACTGAAGCTTTCTTT. Residues: CSVVTVNTEAFF. This chain uses TRBV29-1 with TRBJ1-1; no definite D call. V was shortened by 4 bases and J by 0 bases, with 6 bases between the two germline ends. Germline-derived CDR1 and CDR2 are SQVTM and ANQGSEA. The CDR3 has 12 residues.

V usage is TRBV3-1 (or the pseudogene TRBV3-2) and J usage is TRBJ2-1, with D possibly being TRBD2 (6 bases). The V end lost 4 bases, the J end lost 7 bases, and 11 bases lay between the germline ends. Germline CDR1 reads LGHDT; CDR2 reads YNNKEL (reference sequence). CDR3 size: 13 residues. The CDR3 DNA sequence: TGTGCCAGCAGCCCCATCGGGGGAAATGAGCAGTTCTTC. This translates into CASSPIGGNEQFF.

V gene TRBV7-2 combines with J gene TRBJ1-1, with D possibly being TRBD1 (5 bases). The CDR3 contains 13 residues. V was cut by 5 bases and J by 8 bases, with 15 bases left in between. CDR1 is SGHTA, CDR2 FQGNSA, per germline. CDR3 loop: CASSLRRQPEAFF. Here the CDR3 DNA reads TGTGCCAGCAGCCTCAGGCGACAGCCAGAAGCTTTCTTT.